This T cell receptor (beta chain) was sequenced in a study of PD-1 blockade in classical Hodgkin lymphoma. Trimming removed 3 bases from V and 0 bases from J; junction bases left unmatched: 8. This CDR3 is built from 17 residues. In germline, CDR1 is MRHNA, CDR2 SNTAGT. Using immunoSEQ multiplex PCR, the repertoire was profiled, and TCRdb retains in-frame clones only, with some absent. In the table there are 26,000 or so clones, about 67% of which are singletons. As to this clone: Its cognate antigen is unknown.

Findings of the study overall: There remain no defined causes for the repertoire differences, which possibly reflect disease activity or prior therapy.

Every one of the patients relapsed after autologous stem cell transplantation (brentuximab vedotin exposure was variable). Material: peripheral blood mononuclear cells (PBMCs), obtained before the second cycle of nivolumab. This TCR was sampled from a human donor with classical Hodgkin lymphoma. This sequence joins TRBV6-4 and TRBJ1-5; 7 bases align to TRBD1. The CDR3 sequence: CASSDTTGPDSNQPQHF. As DNA, the CDR3 is TGTGCCAGCAGTGATACGACAGGGCCAGATAGCAATCAGCCCCAGCATTTT.